The 3 T cell receptor beta chains reported below all come from one sample, sequenced in a study of CD8 T cells in ankylosing spondylitis. TCRdb redid the calling of the 5' RACE reads with MiXCR, one entry per CDR3 protein. The table has approximately 100,000 distinct CDR3 sequences, about 7.7% seen once. Specimen: blood, either unsorted or a sorted T cell fraction (not recorded which). These receptors were collected from a male donor with ankylosing spondylitis or in good health (not recorded which).

The V and J genes are TRBV6-2 or TRBV6-3 and TRBJ1-2; D call uncertain. Trimming took 2 bases from V and 2 from J, leaving 9 bases between them. This CDR3 comprises 14 residues. CDR1 is MNHEY, CDR2 SVGEGT, per germline. CDR3 bases: TGTGCCAGCAGTTACGGCAGAGCCAACTATGGCTACACCTTC. Protein product: CASSYGRANYGYTF.

This clonotype has ten or more counts. J is TRBJ2-7 and V is TRBV7-8; no clear D. The CDR3 loop spans 16 amino acids. V was clipped by 1 base and J by 0 bases, with 13 bases between them. Per the germline V gene, CDR1 is SGHVS and CDR2 is FQNEAQ. The CDR3 coding sequence is TGTGCCAGCAGCTTAGGGACGGTCTTCAGCTCCTACGAGCAGTACTTC. It codes for CASSLGTVFSSYEQYF.

This clonotype was detected only a few times. The gene calls are TRBV7-2 and TRBJ1-1; D remains unclear. This CDR3 spans 15 amino acids. V gave up 1 base and J gave up 1 base, with 10 bases separating them. Germline V gene lookup returns CDR1 SGHTA and CDR2 FQGNSA. CDR3 nucleotides: TGTGCCAGCAGCTTAGGGGGTTATAGGAACACTGAAGCTTTCTTT. This gives the protein CASSLGGYRNTEAFF.